The sequence of this TCR beta chain was determined in a study of response to subunit inactivated influenza vaccine. General observations from the study: The authors put forward the suggestion that each seasonal influenza vaccination may bring in only a limited number of new T cells.

TCRdb reanalysed the RT-PCR reads using MiXCR and keeps one entry per CDR3 protein. The data contain hundreds of thousands of distinct CDR3 sequences, around a sixth of them seen just once; the ten biggest clones take up roughly 10%. This CDR3 contains 15 residues. Germline V gene lookup returns CDR1 KGHSH and CDR2 LQKENI. On this clonotype itself: Its antigen is not known. One junction end does not reproduce the germline sequence, and a read error may be involved.

The material was PBMCs from blood, obtained approximately 13 days after vaccination. This clonotype was obtained from a man aged 45 to 65 who received an inactivated influenza vaccine. The rearrangement uses TRBV18 and TRBJ2-2; the D gene is possibly TRBD2 (6 bases). Here the CDR3 reads CASSPWRAESGELFF. In DNA, the CDR3 is TGTGCCAGTTCACCATGGAGGGCGGAGAGCGGGGAGCTGTTTTTT. Variable domain in full (rest from reference TRBV18 and TRBJ2-2): NAGVMQNPRHLVRRRGQEARLRCSPMKGHSHVYWYRQLPEEGLKFMVYLQKENIIDESGMPKERFSAEFPKEGPSILRIQQVVRGDSAAYFCASSPWRAESGELFFGEGSRLTVL.